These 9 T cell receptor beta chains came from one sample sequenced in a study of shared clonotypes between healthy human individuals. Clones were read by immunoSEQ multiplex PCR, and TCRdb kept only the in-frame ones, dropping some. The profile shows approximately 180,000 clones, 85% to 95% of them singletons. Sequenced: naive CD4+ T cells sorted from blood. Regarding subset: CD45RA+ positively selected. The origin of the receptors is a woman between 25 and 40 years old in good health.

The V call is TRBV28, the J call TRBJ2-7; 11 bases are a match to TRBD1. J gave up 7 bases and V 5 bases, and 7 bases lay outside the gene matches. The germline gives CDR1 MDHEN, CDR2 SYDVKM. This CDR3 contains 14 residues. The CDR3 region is CASSPGQGAREQYF. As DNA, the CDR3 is TGTGCCAGCAGTCCCGGACAGGGGGCGCGTGAGCAGTACTTC.

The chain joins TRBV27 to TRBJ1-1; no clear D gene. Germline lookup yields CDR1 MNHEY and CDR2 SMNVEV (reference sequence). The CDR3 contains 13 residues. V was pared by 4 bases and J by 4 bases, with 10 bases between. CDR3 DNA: TGTGCCAGCAGTTCACTATATTTCACTGAAGCTTTCTTT. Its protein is CASSSLYFTEAFF.

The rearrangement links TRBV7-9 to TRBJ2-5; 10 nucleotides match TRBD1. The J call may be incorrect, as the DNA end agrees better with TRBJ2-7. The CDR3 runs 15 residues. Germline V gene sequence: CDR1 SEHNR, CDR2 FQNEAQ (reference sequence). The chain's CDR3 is CASSWGQGSRYEQYF. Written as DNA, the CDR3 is TGTGCCAGCAGCTGGGGACAGGGGTCACGCTACGAGCAGTACTTC.

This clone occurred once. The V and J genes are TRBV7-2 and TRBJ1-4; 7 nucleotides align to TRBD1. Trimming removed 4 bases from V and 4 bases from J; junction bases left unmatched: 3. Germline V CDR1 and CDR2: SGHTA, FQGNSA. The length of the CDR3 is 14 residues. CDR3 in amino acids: CASSSGTVNEKLFF. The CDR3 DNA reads TGTGCCAGCAGCTCCGGGACAGTTAATGAAAAACTGTTTTTT.

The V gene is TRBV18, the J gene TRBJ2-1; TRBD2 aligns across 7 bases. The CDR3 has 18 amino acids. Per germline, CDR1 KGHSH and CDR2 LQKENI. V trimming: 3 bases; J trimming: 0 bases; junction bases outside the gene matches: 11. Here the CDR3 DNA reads TGTGCCAGCTCACCCAGACTAGCTACAGAGGCCTCCTACAATGAGCAGTTCTTC. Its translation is CASSPRLATEASYNEQFF. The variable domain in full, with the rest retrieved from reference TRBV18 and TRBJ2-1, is NAGVMQNPRHLVRRRGQEARLRCSPMKGHSHVYWYRQLPEEGLKFMVYLQKENIIDESGMPKERFSAEFPKEGPSILRIQQVVRGDSAAYFCASSPRLATEASYNEQFFGPGTRLTVL.

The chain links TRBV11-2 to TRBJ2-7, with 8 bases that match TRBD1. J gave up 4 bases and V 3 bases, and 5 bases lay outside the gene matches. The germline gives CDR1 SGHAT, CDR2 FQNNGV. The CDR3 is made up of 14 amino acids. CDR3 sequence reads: CASSLTGVGYEQYF. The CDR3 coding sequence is TGTGCCAGCAGCTTGACAGGGGTAGGGTACGAGCAGTACTTC.

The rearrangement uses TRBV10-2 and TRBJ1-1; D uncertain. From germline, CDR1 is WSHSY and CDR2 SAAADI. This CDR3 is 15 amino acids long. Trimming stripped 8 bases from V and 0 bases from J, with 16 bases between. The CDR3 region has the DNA TGCGCCAGCCCCCCGGACGGAAGACTGAACACTGAAGCTTTCTTT. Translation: CASPPDGRLNTEAFF.

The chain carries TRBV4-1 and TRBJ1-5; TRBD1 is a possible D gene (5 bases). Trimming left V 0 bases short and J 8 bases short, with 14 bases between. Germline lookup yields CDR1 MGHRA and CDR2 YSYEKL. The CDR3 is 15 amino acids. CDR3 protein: CASSQDGTRGEPQHF. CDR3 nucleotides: TGCGCCAGCAGCCAAGACGGAACTAGGGGTGAGCCCCAGCATTTT.

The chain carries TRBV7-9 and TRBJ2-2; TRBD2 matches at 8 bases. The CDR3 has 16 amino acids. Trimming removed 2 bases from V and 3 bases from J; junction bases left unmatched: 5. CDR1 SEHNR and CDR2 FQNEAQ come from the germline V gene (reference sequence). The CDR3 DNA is TGTGCCAGCAGCTTACGGGCGGGAGGTCACACCGGGGAGCTGTTTTTT. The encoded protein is CASSLRAGGHTGELFF. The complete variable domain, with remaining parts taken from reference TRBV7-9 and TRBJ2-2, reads DTGVSQNPRHKITKRGQNVTFRCDPISEHNRLYWYRQTLGQGPEFLTYFQNEAQLEKSRLLSDRFSAERPKGSFSTLEIQRTEQGDSAMYLCASSLRAGGHTGELFFGEGSRLTVL.